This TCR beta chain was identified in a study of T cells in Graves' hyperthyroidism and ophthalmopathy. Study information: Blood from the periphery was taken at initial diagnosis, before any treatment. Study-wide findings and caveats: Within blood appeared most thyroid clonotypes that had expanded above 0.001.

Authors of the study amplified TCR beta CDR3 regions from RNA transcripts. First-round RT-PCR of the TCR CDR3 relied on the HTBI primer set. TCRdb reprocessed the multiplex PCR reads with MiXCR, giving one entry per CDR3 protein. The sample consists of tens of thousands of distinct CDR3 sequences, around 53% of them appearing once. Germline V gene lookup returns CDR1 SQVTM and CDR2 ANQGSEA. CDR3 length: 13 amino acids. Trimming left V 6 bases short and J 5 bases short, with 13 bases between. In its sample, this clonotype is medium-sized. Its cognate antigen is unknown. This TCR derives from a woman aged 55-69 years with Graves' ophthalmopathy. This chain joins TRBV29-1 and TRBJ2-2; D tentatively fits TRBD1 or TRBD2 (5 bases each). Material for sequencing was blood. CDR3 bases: TGCAGCGTCGACAGCCTAGCAACCGGGGAGCTGTTTTTT. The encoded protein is CSVDSLATGELFF.